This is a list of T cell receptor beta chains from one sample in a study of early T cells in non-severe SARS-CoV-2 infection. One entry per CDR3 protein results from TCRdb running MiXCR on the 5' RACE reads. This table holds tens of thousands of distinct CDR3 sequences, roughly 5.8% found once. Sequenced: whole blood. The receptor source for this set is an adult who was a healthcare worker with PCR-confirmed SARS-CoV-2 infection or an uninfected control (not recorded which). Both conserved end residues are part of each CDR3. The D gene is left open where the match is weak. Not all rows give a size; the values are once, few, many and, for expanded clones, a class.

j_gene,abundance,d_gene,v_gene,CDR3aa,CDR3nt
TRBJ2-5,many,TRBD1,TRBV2,CASIPDRGEAETQYF,TGTGCCAGCATCCCGGACAGGGGAGAGGCAGAGACCCAGTACTTC
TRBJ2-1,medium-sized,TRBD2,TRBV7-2,CASSSISGRALTDYNEQFF,TGTGCCAGCAGCTCCATTAGCGGGAGGGCCCTCACCGACTACAATGAGCAGTTCTTC
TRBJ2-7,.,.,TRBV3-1,CASSQDHFYEQYF,TGTGCCAGCAGCCAAGACCACTTTTACGAGCAGTACTTC
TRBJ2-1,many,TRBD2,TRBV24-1,CATSGGEAGALNEQFF,TGTGCCACCAGTGGGGGGGAAGCGGGAGCTTTAAATGAGCAGTTCTTC
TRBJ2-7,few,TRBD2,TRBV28,CASSVSGGAEEQYF,TGTGCCAGCAGTGTTTCGGGGGGGGCGGAAGAGCAGTACTTC
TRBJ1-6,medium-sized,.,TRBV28,CASSGIGSSPLHF,TGTGCCAGCAGTGGGATTGGATCTTCACCCCTCCACTTT
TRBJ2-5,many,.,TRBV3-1,CASSQSDETQYF,TGTGCCAGCAGCCAATCCGACGAGACCCAGTACTTC
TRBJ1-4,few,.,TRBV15,CATSRETPGPMLAFNEKLFF,TGTGCCACCAGCAGAGAAACCCCCGGGCCCATGCTGGCCTTTAATGAAAAACTGTTTTTT
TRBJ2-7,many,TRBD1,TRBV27,CASSPDRASYEQYF,TGTGCCAGCAGTCCCGACAGGGCCTCCTACGAGCAGTACTTC
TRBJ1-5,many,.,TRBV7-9,CASSLGDQPQHF,TGTGCCAGCAGCTTAGGGGATCAGCCCCAGCATTTT
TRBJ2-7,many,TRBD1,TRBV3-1,CASSQDPKGAEQYF,TGTGCCAGCAGCCAAGATCCCAAGGGGGCCGAGCAGTACTTC
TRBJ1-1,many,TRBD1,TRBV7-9,CASSNRDRGITEAFF,TGTGCCAGCAGCAACCGGGACAGGGGAATCACTGAAGCTTTCTTT
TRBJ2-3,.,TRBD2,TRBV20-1,CSASGLAGGSDTQYF,TGCAGTGCTAGTGGTCTAGCGGGAGGCAGCGATACGCAGTATTTT
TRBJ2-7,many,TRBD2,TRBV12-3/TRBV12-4,CASSPREGSSYEQYF,TGTGCCAGCAGCCCCCGGGAGGGTAGCTCCTACGAGCAGTACTTC
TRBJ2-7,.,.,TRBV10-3,CAIGDSQGEEQYF,TGTGCCATCGGCGACTCTCAGGGCGAAGAGCAGTACTTC
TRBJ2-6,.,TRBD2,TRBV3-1,CASSQATSGAISGANVLTF,TGTGCCAGCAGCCAAGCCACTAGCGGGGCAATCTCTGGGGCCAACGTCCTGACTTTC
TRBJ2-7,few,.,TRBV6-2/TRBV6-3,CASSGTRYEQYF,TGTGCCAGCAGTGGGACCCGTTACGAGCAGTACTTC
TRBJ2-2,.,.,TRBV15,CATSRGLQGTGTGELFF,TGTGCCACCAGCAGGGGATTACAGGGGACTGGGACCGGGGAGCTGTTTTTT
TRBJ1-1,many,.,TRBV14,CASSGQMNTEAFF,TGTGCCAGCAGCGGACAGATGAACACTGAAGCTTTCTTT
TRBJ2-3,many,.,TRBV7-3,CASSPGPRRGPDTQYF,TGTGCCAGCAGCCCAGGGCCCCGGCGGGGGCCAGATACGCAGTATTTT
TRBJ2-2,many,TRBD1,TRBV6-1,CASSPPDRKHTGELFF,TGTGCCAGCAGTCCGCCGGACAGGAAACACACCGGGGAGCTGTTTTTT
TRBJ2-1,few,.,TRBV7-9,CASDLGRQQFF,TGTGCCAGCGATCTGGGACGACAGCAGTTCTTC
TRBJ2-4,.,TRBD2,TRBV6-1,CASSDTSGRASGDIQYF,TGTGCCAGCAGTGATACTAGCGGGAGGGCCTCCGGGGACATTCAGTACTTC
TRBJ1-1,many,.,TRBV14,CASSQASLGTEAFF,TGTGCCAGCAGCCAAGCTTCTCTCGGTACTGAAGCTTTCTTT
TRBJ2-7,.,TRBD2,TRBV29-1,CSVEPGGSGYEQYF,TGCAGCGTTGAACCCGGCGGGAGCGGCTACGAGCAGTACTTC
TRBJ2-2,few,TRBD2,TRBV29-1,CSVGIAGGTGELFF,TGCAGCGTTGGAATAGCGGGAGGCACGGGGGAGCTGTTTTTT
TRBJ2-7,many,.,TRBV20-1,CSADEAPYEQYF,TGCAGTGCTGACGAAGCCCCCTACGAGCAGTACTTC
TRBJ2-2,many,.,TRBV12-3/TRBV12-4,CASSGGSGELFF,TGTGCCAGCAGTGGGGGCTCGGGGGAGCTGTTTTTT
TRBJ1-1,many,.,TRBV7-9,CASSTWRNTEAFF,TGTGCCAGCAGCACCTGGAGGAACACTGAAGCTTTCTTT
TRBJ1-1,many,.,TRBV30,CAWSAPSTPRAEAFF,TGTGCCTGGAGCGCACCCTCCACGCCGAGAGCTGAAGCTTTCTTT
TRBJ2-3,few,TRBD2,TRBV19,CASTSGRPTDTQYF,TGTGCCAGTACCAGCGGGAGGCCCACAGATACGCAGTATTTT
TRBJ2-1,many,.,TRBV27,CASSRETALISYNEQFF,TGTGCCAGCAGCCGGGAGACGGCTCTTATCTCCTACAATGAGCAGTTCTTC
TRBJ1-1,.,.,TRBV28,CASSLMDSEAFF,TGTGCCAGCAGTTTAATGGACAGTGAAGCTTTCTTT
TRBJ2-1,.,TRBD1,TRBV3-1,CASSPRTGSSTKFF,TGTGCCAGCAGCCCCCGGACAGGGTCGAGTACTAAGTTCTTC
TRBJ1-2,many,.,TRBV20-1,CSALAGQSVYGYTF,TGCAGTGCCCTGGCGGGGCAGTCAGTCTATGGCTACACCTTC
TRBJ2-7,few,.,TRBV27,CASTTGARNEQYF,TGTGCCAGCACGACCGGGGCTCGGAACGAGCAGTACTTC
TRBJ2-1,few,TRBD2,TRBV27,CASTDVLAASYNEQFF,TGTGCCAGCACCGACGTACTAGCGGCTTCCTACAATGAGCAGTTCTTC
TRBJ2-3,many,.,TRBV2,CASLVGTHTFTDTQYF,TGTGCCAGCTTGGTGGGTACTCACACTTTCACAGATACGCAGTATTTT
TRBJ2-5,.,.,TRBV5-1,CASSLVETQYF,TGCGCCAGCAGCTTGGTGGAGACCCAGTACTTC
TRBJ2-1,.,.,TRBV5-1,CASSPSVGGLEQFF,TGCGCCAGCAGTCCCTCCGTTGGGGGTTTAGAGCAGTTCTTC
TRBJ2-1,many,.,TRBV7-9,CASSLVDDEQFF,TGTGCCAGCAGCTTAGTGGACGATGAGCAGTTCTTC
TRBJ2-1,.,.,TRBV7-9,CASALSGEQFF,TGTGCCAGCGCCCTTAGCGGTGAGCAGTTCTTC
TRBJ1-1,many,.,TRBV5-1,CASSPRGAVETEAFF,TGCGCCAGCAGCCCGAGGGGGGCGGTAGAAACTGAAGCTTTCTTT
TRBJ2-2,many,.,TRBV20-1,CSARDQGRGDTGELFF,TGCAGTGCTAGAGATCAAGGGCGGGGCGACACCGGGGAGCTGTTTTTT
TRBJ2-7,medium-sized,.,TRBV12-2,CASRLTDRVVPYEQYF,TGTGCAAGTCGCTTAACGGACAGGGTGGTCCCCTACGAGCAGTACTTC
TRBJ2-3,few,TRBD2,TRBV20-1,CSAVAGGGLQYF,TGCAGTGCTGTAGCGGGAGGGGGTCTACAGTATTTT
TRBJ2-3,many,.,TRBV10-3,CAISTTGLTSTDTQYF,TGTGCCATCAGTACCACAGGGCTAACTAGCACAGATACGCAGTATTTT
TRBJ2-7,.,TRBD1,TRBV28,CASSAPHGTALSYEQYF,TGTGCCAGCAGTGCCCCCCACGGGACAGCCTTATCCTACGAGCAGTACTTC
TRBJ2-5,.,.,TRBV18,CASSTSRKGMVETQYF,TGTGCCAGCTCAACCTCTAGAAAAGGGATGGTGGAGACCCAGTACTTC
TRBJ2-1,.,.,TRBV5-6,CASSVVGSGVLLNEQFF,TGTGCCAGCAGCGTCGTGGGGTCAGGGGTTCTCCTCAATGAGCAGTTCTTC
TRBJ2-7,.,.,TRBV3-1,CASSQVSAKAEQYF,TGTGCCAGCAGCCAAGTGTCCGCCAAGGCCGAGCAGTACTTC
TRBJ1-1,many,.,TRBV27,CASSFTGRVAEAFF,TGTGCCAGCAGTTTTACAGGGAGGGTGGCTGAAGCTTTCTTT